The source of this T cell receptor (beta chain) is a study of cytomegalovirus exposure and HLA in healthy donors. Study-wide results and limits: A missense variant in DCLRE1C was later tied to TCR beta V- and J-gene trimming. Previous analysis showed most TCR beta V segments were productive about 87% or about 30% of the time.

Primers for the PCR totalled 60 Vbeta and 13 Jbeta. The table came from immunoSEQ multiplex PCR; TCRdb's copy has only in-frame clones and leaves some out. The sample data list about 140,000 clones. Regarding this clone: Its antigen is unknown.

Material for sequencing was PBMCs. The clonotype comes from a woman in her late teens or twenties in good health and CMV-seronegative.

CDR3 residues: CAWSRVAGVPDTQYF. CDR3 DNA: TGTGCCTGGAGTAGAGTAGCGGGAGTACCAGATACGCAGTATTTT. The rearrangement links TRBV30 to TRBJ2-3; 9 bases match TRBD2. The trim removed 2 bases at V and 4 bases at J, leaving 7 bases unmatched. Germline lookup yields CDR1 GTSNPN and CDR2 SVGIG (reference sequence). The CDR3 loop spans 15 amino acids.